The source of this T cell receptor (beta chain) is a study of early T cells in non-severe SARS-CoV-2 infection. Germline V gene data show CDR1 as SGHNT and CDR2 as YYREEE (reference sequence). Trimming pared 6 bases from V and 2 bases from J, leaving 18 bases between. CDR3 length: 16 residues. One entry per CDR3 protein, called by TCRdb with MiXCR from the 5' RACE reads. The repertoire holds over 50,000 distinct CDR3 sequences, with roughly 8.2% as singletons. The chain joins TRBV5-4 to TRBJ2-1; possibly TRBD1 for D (6 bases). The origin of this receptor is an adult who was a healthcare worker with PCR-confirmed SARS-CoV-2 infection or an uninfected control (not recorded which). Sequencing was performed on whole blood. As DNA, the CDR3 is TGTGCCAGCACTAACGGGCAAGACAGGACCTACAATGAGCAGTTCTTC. It translates to CASTNGQDRTYNEQFF.